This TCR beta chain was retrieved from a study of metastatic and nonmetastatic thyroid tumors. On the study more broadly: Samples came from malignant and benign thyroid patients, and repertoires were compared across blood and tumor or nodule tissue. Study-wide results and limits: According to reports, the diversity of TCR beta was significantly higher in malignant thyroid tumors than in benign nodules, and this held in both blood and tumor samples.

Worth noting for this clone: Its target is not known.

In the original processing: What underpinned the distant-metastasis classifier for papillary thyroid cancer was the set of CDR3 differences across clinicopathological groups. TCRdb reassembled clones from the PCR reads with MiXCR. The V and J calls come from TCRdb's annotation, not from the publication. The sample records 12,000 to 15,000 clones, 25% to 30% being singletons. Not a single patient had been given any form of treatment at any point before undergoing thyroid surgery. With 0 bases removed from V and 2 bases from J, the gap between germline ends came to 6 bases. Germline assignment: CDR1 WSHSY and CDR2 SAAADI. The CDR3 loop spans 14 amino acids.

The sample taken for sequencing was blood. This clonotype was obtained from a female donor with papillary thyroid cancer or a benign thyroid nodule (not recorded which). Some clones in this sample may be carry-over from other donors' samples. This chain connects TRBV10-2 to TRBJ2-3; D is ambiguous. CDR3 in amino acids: CASSESGYTDTQYF. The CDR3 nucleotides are TGCGCCAGCAGTGAGTCGGGATACACAGATACGCAGTATTTT.